The next 23 T cell receptor beta chains were all read from a single sample in a study of cytomegalovirus exposure and HLA in healthy donors. The study ran its PCR with 60 Vbeta and 13 Jbeta primers. The data were produced by immunoSEQ multiplex PCR, yet TCRdb's version contains in-frame clones alone and is incomplete. Among 99,000 or so clones listed, about 80% were seen once. The sample consisted of PBMCs. These receptors were taken from a man between 25 and 39 years old in good health and CMV-seronegative.

This clone was observed a handful of times. This chain uses TRBV4-1 with TRBJ2-2, with a weak D call TRBD2 (5 bases). Trimming took 4 bases from V and 11 from J, leaving 17 bases between them. The CDR3 runs 14 residues. Per the germline V gene, CDR1 is MGHRA and CDR2 is YSYEKL. Written as DNA, the CDR3 is TGCGCCAGCAGCCTATATGCGGGTCTGGCCGAGCTGTTTTTT. It codes for CASSLYAGLAELFF.

The chain is built from TRBV15 and TRBJ2-1, with D possibly being TRBD2 (5 bases). The germline V and J ends were trimmed by 0 bases and 0 bases, with 9 bases remaining between them. The CDR3 totals 16 residues. Germline V gene data show CDR1 as LNHNV and CDR2 as YYDKDF (reference sequence). CDR3 in amino acids: CATSRDKAGSYNEQFF. The CDR3, as DNA: TGTGCCACCAGCAGAGATAAGGCGGGCTCCTACAATGAGCAGTTCTTC.

The chain combines TRBV6-5 with TRBJ2-7, with 9 bases that match TRBD2. The CDR3 consists of 15 residues. The J segment lost 5 bases and the V segment lost 5 bases, leaving 10 bases of the junction unmatched. In germline, CDR1 is MNHEY, CDR2 SVGAGI. CDR3 sequence (DNA): TGTGCCAGCAGTCCCTGGGCTAGCGGGAACCACGAGCAGTACTTC. Translating gives CASSPWASGNHEQYF.

The chain combines TRBV29-1 with TRBJ2-2; D possibly corresponds to TRBD1 (6 bases). V lost 5 bases and J 5 bases, leaving 9 bases between the germline ends. Germline CDR1 reads SQVTM; CDR2 reads ANQGSEA. The CDR3 covers 12 residues. The CDR3 DNA follows: TGCAGCGTTCCGACAGGAACCGGGGAGCTGTTTTTT. It codes for CSVPTGTGELFF.

This chain links TRBV5-1 with TRBJ2-7, with a weak D call TRBD2 (5 bases). Trimming stripped 4 bases from V and 9 bases from J, with 17 bases between. The germline V gene encodes CDR1 SGHRS and CDR2 YFSETQ. This CDR3 spans 13 amino acids. The CDR3: CASSRGLFEGQYF. The CDR3 bases are TGCGCCAGCAGCCGAGGGCTATTCGAAGGGCAGTACTTC. Full variable domain (remainder filled in from reference TRBV5-1 and TRBJ2-7): KAGVTQTPRYLIKTRGQQVTLSCSPISGHRSVSWYQQTPGQGLQFLFEYFSETQRNKGNFPGRFSGRQFSNSRSEMNVSTLELGDSALYLCASSRGLFEGQYFGPGTRLTVT.

The chain links TRBV28 to TRBJ1-5; the D is unclear. V lost 3 bases and J 5 bases, leaving 8 bases between the germline ends. CDR1 MDHEN and CDR2 SYDVKM come from the germline V gene. The CDR3 extends over 13 amino acids. DNA of the CDR3: TGTGCCAGCAGTTTGAGGGCGGATCAGCCCCAGCATTTT. Its protein is CASSLRADQPQHF.

The V and J genes are TRBV4-2 and TRBJ1-4; D gene uncertain. Trimming shortened V by 1 base and J by 4 bases, and 16 bases separated the two germline ends. CDR1 is LGHNA and CDR2 is YNFKEQ in the germline V gene. This CDR3 region has 17 residues. The CDR3 nucleotides are TGTGCCAGCAGCCAAGCCCTCGAGCGGGTTGGTAATGAAAAACTGTTTTTT. This codes for CASSQALERVGNEKLFF.

In nucleotides, the CDR3 is TGTGCCAGCAGCCCACCCGGCCTAGAATCAGATACGCAGTATTTT. Translating it yields CASSPPGLESDTQYF. The J gene is TRBJ2-3, the V gene TRBV4-2; D remains ambiguous. The V gene's germline CDR1 is LGHNA and CDR2 YNFKEQ. Deletions cut 4 bases from V and 4 bases from J, with 15 bases between. The CDR3 consists of 15 residues.

The rearrangement uses TRBV7-2 and TRBJ1-1; 7 bases map to TRBD1. The germline CDR1 and CDR2 sequences are SGHTA and FQGNSA. CDR3 length equals 15 residues. The trim removed 4 bases at V and 1 base at J, leaving 6 bases unmatched. The CDR3 region is CASSSQGGKNTEAFF. The CDR3 bases are TGTGCCAGCAGCTCGCAGGGGGGTAAGAACACTGAAGCTTTCTTT.

V gene TRBV9 combines with J gene TRBJ1-6, with D hard to call. CDR3 length equals 15 residues. V lost 0 bases, J lost 5 bases, and 9 bases lay in between. Germline V gene lookup returns CDR1 SGDLS and CDR2 YYNGEE. CDR3 DNA sequence: TGTGCCAGCAGCGTAGGAGTCGGAGATAATTCACCCCTCCACTTT. Its translation: CASSVGVGDNSPLHF.

As regards this clone: One end of the junction does not line up with germline, which may come from a read error. The same CDR3 also results from other DNA sequences found in this sample. The chain employs TRBV28 and TRBJ1-5, with no clear D. The CDR3 contains 16 residues. The germline V gene has CDR1 MDHEN and CDR2 SYDVKM. CDR3 protein: CASSAASGYSNQPQHF. Written as DNA, the CDR3 is TGTGCAAGCAGTGCGGCCAGCGGTTATAGCAATCAGCCCCAGCATTTT.

The chain carries TRBV28 and TRBJ1-1, with a weak D call TRBD1 (5 bases). The CDR3 has 14 amino acids. Trimming stripped 8 bases from V and 1 base from J, with 14 bases between. From germline, CDR1 is MDHEN and CDR2 SYDVKM. The CDR3 protein is CASVEDGGNTEAFF. The CDR3 bases are TGTGCCAGCGTCGAGGACGGGGGGAACACTGAAGCTTTCTTT.

The chain recombines TRBV5-1 with TRBJ1-2; TRBD1 aligns across 9 bases. The CDR3 has 16 residues. Germline V CDR1 and CDR2: SGHRS, YFSETQ. V lost 2 bases and J lost 8; bases outside the gene matches: 13. CDR3 DNA sequence: TGCGCCAGCAGCTTTAAAAATGGGGACAGGGTTTGGGGCTACACCTTC. It specifies CASSFKNGDRVWGYTF.

The rearrangement joins TRBV30 to TRBJ2-1, with TRBD2 matching over 8 bases. V lost 4 bases and J lost 4; bases outside the gene matches: 18. Germline V gene data show CDR1 as GTSNPN and CDR2 as SVGIG (reference sequence). CDR3 length: 18 amino acids. The CDR3 region has the DNA TGTGCCTGGATTACGGGCGGGGGGACTAACTTGATTTACAATGAGCAGTTCTTC. As protein: CAWITGGGTNLIYNEQFF.

The V and J genes are TRBV28 and TRBJ1-5; tentatively, D is TRBD1 (6 bases). This CDR3 is built from 15 residues. Germline V lookup: CDR1 MDHEN, CDR2 SYDVKM. V was clipped by 3 bases and J by 9 bases, with 18 bases between them. In nucleotides, the CDR3 is TGTGCCAGCAGTTTGACAGGAGGAGTCCTTTCGCCCCAGCATTTT. Protein: CASSLTGGVLSPQHF.

The rearrangement uses TRBV25-1 and TRBJ2-7, with 10 bases matching TRBD1. Germline V gene sequence: CDR1 MGHDK, CDR2 SYGVNS. The ends lost 4 bases at V and 2 bases at J; junction bases unmatched: 8. The CDR3 loop spans 16 amino acids. Here the CDR3 DNA reads TGTGCCAGCAGTGGTAAACTGGGACAGGGGACCTACGAGCAGTACTTC. It specifies CASSGKLGQGTYEQYF.

This clone was observed a single time. The rearrangement uses TRBV9 and TRBJ1-3, with unresolved D. The germline V gene encodes CDR1 SGDLS and CDR2 YYNGEE. The germline V and J ends were trimmed by 1 base and 3 bases, with 5 bases remaining between them. The CDR3 runs to 13 residues. The CDR3 bases are TGTGCCAGCAGCGTAAGGAGTGGAAACACCATATATTTT. Protein product: CASSVRSGNTIYF.

V usage is TRBV4-1 and J usage is TRBJ2-7; TRBD1 agrees at 9 bases. This CDR3 comprises 17 residues. Per the germline V gene, CDR1 is MGHRA and CDR2 is YSYEKL. V shed 1 base and J 3 bases; nucleotides not matched to a gene: 10. CDR3 in DNA: TGCGCCAGCAGCCAAGGGGAGTTAGGACAGGGGCACTACGAGCAGTACTTC. Its translation: CASSQGELGQGHYEQYF.

This clone is a singleton in its sample. This sequence joins TRBV6-5 and TRBJ2-7; D call uncertain. Trimming removed 6 bases at V and 6 bases at J, with 15 bases between. The CDR3 has 13 residues. CDR1 is MNHEY, CDR2 SVGAGI, per germline. The CDR3: CASRSPQTGEQYF. DNA for the CDR3: TGTGCCAGCAGGTCGCCCCAGACGGGCGAGCAGTACTTC.

The chain carries TRBV25-1 and TRBJ2-1, with a tentative D call TRBD2 (6 bases). Germline V gene sequence: CDR1 MGHDK, CDR2 SYGVNS. V lost 4 bases and J lost 2, with 12 bases in between. The CDR3 totals 15 residues. The CDR3 region is CASSVAGLTYNEQFF. For the CDR3, the DNA is TGTGCCAGCAGTGTTGCGGGATTGACCTACAATGAGCAGTTCTTC.

This clone occurred once. This sequence joins TRBV6-4 and TRBJ2-2; 7 bases map to TRBD1. V lost 5 bases, J lost 0 bases, and 3 bases stayed unmatched. This CDR3 spans 15 amino acids. Germline CDR1 is MRHNA and CDR2 is SNTAGT. CDR3 DNA sequence: TGTGCCAGCAGTACAGGGGTTTCGAACACCGGGGAGCTGTTTTTT. This translates into CASSTGVSNTGELFF.

The chain combines TRBV5-1 with TRBJ2-7; 8 bases fit TRBD1. Unmatched junction bases numbered 4, after V lost 2 bases and J lost 0 bases. CDR3 length equals 15 residues. Looked up from germline, CDR1 is SGHRS and CDR2 is YFSETQ. CDR3 amino acids: CASSLGQGSSYEQYF. The CDR3 DNA reads as TGCGCCAGCAGCTTAGGACAGGGCAGCTCCTACGAGCAGTACTTC.

This clone was counted only a few times. The chain combines TRBV7-9 with TRBJ1-1; D unresolved. The germline V and J ends were trimmed by 5 bases and 0 bases, with 10 bases remaining between them. CDR1 and CDR2 (germline): SEHNR, FQNEAQ (reference sequence). CDR3 size: 14 residues. CDR3 protein: CASSRDSLNTEAFF. CDR3 DNA sequence: TGTGCCAGCAGCCGAGATTCCCTGAACACTGAAGCTTTCTTT.